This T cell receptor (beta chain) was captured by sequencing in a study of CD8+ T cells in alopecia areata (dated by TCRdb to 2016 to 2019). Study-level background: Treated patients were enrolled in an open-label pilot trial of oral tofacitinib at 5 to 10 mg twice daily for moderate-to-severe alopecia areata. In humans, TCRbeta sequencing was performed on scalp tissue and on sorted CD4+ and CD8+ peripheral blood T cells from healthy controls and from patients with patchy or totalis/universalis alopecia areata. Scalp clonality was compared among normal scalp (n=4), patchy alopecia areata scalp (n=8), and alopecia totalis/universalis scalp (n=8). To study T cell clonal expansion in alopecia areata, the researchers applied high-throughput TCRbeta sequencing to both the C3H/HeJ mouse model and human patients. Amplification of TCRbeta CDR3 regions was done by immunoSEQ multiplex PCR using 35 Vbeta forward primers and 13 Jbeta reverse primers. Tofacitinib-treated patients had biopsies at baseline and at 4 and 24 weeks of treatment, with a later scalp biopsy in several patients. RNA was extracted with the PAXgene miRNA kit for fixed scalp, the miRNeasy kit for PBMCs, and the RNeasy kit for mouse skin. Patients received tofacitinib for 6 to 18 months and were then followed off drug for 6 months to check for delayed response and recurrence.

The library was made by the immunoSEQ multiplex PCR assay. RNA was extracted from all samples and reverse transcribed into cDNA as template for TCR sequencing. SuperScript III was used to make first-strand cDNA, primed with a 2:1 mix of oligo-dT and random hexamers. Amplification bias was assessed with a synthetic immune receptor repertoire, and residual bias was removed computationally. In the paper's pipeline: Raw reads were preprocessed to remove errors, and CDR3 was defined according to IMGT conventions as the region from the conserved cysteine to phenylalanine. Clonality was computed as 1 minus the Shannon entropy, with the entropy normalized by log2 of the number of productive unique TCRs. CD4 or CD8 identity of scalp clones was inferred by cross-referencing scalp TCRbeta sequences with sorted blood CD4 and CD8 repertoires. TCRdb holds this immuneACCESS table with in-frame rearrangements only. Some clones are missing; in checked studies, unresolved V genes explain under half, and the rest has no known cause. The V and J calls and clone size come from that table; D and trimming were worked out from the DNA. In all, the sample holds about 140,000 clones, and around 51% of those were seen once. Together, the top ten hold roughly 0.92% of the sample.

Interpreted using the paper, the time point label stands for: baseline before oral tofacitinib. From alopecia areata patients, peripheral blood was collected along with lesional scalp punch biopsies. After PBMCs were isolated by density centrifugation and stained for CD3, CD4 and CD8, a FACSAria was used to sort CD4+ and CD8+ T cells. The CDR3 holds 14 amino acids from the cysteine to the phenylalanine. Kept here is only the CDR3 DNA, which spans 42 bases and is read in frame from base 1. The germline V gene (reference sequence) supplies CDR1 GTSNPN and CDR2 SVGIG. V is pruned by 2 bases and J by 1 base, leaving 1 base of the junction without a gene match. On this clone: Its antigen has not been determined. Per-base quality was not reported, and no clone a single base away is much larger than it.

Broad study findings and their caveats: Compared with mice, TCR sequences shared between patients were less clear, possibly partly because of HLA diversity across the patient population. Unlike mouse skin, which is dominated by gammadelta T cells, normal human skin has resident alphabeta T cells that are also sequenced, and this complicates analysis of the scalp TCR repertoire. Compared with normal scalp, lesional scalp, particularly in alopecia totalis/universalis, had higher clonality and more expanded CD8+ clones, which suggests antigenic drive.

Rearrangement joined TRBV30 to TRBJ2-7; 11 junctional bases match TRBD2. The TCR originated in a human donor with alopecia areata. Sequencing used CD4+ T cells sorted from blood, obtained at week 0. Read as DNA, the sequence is TGTGCCTGGAGTACTAGCGGGGGATCCTACGAGCAGTACTTC. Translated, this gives CAWSTSGGSYEQYF.